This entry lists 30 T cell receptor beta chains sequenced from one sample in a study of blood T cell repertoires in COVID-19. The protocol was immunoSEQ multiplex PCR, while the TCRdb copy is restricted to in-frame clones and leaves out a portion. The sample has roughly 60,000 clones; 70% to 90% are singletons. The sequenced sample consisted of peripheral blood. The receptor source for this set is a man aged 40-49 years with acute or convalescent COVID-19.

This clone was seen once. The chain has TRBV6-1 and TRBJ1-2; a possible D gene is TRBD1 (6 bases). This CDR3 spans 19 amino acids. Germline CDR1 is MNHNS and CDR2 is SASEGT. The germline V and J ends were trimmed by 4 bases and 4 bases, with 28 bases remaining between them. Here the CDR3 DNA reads TGTGCCAGCAGTGTACCTCCGGGACAAATAGAGGGGATAGGCTATGGCTACACCTTC. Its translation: CASSVPPGQIEGIGYGYTF.

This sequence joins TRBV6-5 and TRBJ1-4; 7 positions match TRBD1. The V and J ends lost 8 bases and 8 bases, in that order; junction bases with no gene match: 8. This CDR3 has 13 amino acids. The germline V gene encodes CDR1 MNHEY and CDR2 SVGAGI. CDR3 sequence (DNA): TGTGCCAGCGGTAGGGGGACAGACGAAAAACTGTTTTTT. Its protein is CASGRGTDEKLFF.

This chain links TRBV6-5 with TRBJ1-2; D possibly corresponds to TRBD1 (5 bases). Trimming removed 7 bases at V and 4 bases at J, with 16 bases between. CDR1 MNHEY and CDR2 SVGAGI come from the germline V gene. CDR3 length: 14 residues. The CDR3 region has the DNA TGTGCCAGCAAAACTCTGGGGCAGCCCTATGGCTACACCTTC. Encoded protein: CASKTLGQPYGYTF.

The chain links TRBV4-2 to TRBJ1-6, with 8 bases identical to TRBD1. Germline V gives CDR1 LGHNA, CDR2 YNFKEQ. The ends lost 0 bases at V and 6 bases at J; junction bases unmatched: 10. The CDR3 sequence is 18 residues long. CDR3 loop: CASSQDWVTGTGNSPLHF. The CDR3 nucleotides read TGTGCCAGCAGCCAAGATTGGGTAACCGGGACAGGTAATTCACCCCTCCACTTT.

DNA for the CDR3: TGCAGCGTTGCCGGACAGGGGGCTCTGGGGACCTTC. Amino acids: CSVAGQGALGTF. The V gene is TRBV29-1, the J gene TRBJ1-2; 11 bases map to TRBD1. This CDR3 is 12 amino acids long. Germline CDR1 and CDR2: SQVTM and ANQGSEA. The V gene end was trimmed by 4 bases and the J gene end by 14 bases; junction bases not matched to a gene: 9.

The CDR3 loop reads CASSQGLASDTQYF. Written as DNA, the CDR3 is TGTGCCAGCAGCCAGGGACTAGCTTCAGATACGCAGTATTTT. The V call is TRBV7-2, the J call TRBJ2-3; 9 bases fit TRBD2. This CDR3 comprises 14 residues. V lost 5 bases to trimming and J lost 4 bases; unmatched junction nucleotides: 4. Per germline, CDR1 SGHTA and CDR2 FQGNSA.

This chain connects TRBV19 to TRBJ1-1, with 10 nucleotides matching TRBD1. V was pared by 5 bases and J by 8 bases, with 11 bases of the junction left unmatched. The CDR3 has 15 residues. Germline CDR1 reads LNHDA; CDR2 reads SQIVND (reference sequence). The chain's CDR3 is CASSYSPGQGSEAFF. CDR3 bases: TGTGCCAGTAGTTACAGCCCGGGACAGGGGTCCGAAGCTTTCTTT.

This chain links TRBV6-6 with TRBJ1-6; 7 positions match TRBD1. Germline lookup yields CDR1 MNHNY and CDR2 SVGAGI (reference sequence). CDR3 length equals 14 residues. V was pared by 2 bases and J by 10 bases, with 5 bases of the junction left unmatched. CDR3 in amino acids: CASSYGQGGSPLHF. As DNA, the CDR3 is TGTGCCAGCAGTTACGGGCAGGGGGGATCACCCCTCCACTTT.

In DNA, the CDR3 is TGTGCCAGCAGCTTAGGGAGTAGCGGGGGGCCGACCTACGAGCAGTACTTC. Translating it yields CASSLGSSGGPTYEQYF. The chain combines TRBV13 with TRBJ2-7, with 10 bases matching TRBD2. Looked up from germline, CDR1 is PRHDT and CDR2 is FYEKMQ (reference sequence). The V gene end was trimmed by 0 bases and the J gene end by 2 bases; junction bases not matched to a gene: 7. The CDR3 is 17 residues long.

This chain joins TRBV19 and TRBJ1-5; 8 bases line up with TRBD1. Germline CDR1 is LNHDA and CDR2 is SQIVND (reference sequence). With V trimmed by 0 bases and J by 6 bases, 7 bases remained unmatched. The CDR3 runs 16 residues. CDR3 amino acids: CASSIDGRGLSQPQHF. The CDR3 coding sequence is TGTGCCAGTAGTATAGATGGCAGGGGGCTTAGTCAGCCCCAGCATTTT.

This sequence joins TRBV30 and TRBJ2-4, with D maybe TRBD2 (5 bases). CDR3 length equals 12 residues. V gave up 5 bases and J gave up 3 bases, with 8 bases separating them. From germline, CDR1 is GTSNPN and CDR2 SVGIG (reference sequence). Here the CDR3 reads CAWADYKNIQYF. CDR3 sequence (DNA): TGTGCCTGGGCAGACTACAAAAACATTCAGTACTTC.

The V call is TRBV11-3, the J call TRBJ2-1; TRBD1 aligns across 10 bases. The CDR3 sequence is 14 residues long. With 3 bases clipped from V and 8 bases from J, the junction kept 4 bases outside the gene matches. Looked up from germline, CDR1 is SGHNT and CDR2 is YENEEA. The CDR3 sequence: CASSFLGQGHEQFF. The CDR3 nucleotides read TGTGCCAGCAGCTTTTTGGGACAGGGGCATGAGCAGTTCTTC.

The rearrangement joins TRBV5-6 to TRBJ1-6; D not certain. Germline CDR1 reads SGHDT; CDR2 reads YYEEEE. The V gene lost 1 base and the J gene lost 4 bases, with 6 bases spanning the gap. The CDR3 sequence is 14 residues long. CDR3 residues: CASSLRTYNSPLHF. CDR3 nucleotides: TGTGCCAGCAGCTTGAGGACTTATAATTCACCCCTCCACTTT.

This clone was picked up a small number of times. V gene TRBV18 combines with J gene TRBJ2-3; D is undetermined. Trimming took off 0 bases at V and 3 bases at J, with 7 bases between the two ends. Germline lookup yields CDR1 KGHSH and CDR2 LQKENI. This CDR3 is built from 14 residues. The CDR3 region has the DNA TGTGCCAGCTCACCACCCATTCCAACAGATACGCAGTATTTT. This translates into CASSPPIPTDTQYF.

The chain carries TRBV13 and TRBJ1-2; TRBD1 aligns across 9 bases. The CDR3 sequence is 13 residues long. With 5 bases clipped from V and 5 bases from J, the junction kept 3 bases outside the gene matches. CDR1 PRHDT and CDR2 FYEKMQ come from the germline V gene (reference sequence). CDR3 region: CASSRQGGYGYTF. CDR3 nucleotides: TGTGCCAGCAGCCGACAGGGGGGTTATGGCTACACCTTC. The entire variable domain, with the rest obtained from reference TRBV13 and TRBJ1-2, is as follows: AAGVIQSPRHLIKEKRETATLKCYPIPRHDTVYWYQQGPGQDPQFLISFYEKMQSDKGSIPDRFSAQQFSDYHSELNMSSLELGDSALYFCASSRQGGYGYTFGSGTRLTVV.

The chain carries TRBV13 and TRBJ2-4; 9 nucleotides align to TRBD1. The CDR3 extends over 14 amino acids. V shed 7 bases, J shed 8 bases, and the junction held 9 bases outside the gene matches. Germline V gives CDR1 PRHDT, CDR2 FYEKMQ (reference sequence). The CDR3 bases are TGTGCCAGCACCGGAGCGGGACAGGGCGACATTCAGTACTTC. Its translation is CASTGAGQGDIQYF. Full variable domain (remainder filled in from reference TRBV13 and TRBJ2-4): AAGVIQSPRHLIKEKRETATLKCYPIPRHDTVYWYQQGPGQDPQFLISFYEKMQSDKGSIPDRFSAQQFSDYHSELNMSSLELGDSALYFCASTGAGQGDIQYFGAGTRLSVL.

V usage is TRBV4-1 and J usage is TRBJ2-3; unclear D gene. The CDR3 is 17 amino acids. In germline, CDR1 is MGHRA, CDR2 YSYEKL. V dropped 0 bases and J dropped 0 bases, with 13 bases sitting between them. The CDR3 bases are TGCGCCAGCAGCCAAGAAGGCTACCAGACTAGCACAGATACGCAGTATTTT. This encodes CASSQEGYQTSTDTQYF.

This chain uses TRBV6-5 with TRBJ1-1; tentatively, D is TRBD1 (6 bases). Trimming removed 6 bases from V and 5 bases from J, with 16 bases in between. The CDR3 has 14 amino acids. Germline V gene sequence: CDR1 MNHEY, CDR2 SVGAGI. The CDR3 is CASRPPTGRTEAFF. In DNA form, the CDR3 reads TGTGCCAGCAGACCCCCGACAGGTAGGACTGAAGCTTTCTTT.

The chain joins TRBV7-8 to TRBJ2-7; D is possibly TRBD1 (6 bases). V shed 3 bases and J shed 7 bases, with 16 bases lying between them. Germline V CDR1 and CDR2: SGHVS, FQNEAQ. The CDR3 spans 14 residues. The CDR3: CASSLGQGLGEQYF. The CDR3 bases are TGTGCCAGCAGCTTGGGTCAGGGGCTCGGGGAGCAGTACTTC.

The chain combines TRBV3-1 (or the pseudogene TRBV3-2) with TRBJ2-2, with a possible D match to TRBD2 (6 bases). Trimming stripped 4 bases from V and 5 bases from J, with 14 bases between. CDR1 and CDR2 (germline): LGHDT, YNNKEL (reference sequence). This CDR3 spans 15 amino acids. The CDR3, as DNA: TGTGCCAGCAGCCGCCCGGGACTCTCTACCGGGGAGCTGTTTTTT. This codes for CASSRPGLSTGELFF.

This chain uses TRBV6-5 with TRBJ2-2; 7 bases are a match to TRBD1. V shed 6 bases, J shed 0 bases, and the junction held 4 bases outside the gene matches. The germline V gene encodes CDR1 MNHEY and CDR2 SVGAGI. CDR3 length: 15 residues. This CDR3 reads CASRTDRANTGELFF. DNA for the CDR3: TGTGCCAGCAGGACAGACAGGGCGAACACCGGGGAGCTGTTTTTT.

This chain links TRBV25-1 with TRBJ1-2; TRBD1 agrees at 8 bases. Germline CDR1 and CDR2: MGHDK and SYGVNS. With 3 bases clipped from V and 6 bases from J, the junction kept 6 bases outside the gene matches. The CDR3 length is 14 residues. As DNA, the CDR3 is TGTGCCAGCAGTGATTCGACAGGGGTTGATGGCTACACCTTC. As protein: CASSDSTGVDGYTF.

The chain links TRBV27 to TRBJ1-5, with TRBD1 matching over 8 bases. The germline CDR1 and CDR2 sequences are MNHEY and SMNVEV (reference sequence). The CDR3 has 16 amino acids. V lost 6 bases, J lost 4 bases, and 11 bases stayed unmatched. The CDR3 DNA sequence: TGTGCCAGCAGCTCAGGTGGGACAGGAGGTAATCAGCCCCAGCATTTT. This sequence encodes CASSSGGTGGNQPQHF.

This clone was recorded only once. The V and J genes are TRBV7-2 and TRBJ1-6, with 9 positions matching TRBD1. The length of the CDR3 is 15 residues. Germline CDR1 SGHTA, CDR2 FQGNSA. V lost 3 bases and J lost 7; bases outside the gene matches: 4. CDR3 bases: TGTGCCAGCAGCTTGGGACAGGGTGTGAATTCACCCCTCCACTTT. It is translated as CASSLGQGVNSPLHF. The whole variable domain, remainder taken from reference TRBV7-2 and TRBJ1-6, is GAGVSQSPSNKVTEKGKDVELRCDPISGHTALYWYRQSLGQGLEFLIYFQGNSAPDKSGLPSDRFSAERTGGSVSTLTIQRTQQEDSAVYLCASSLGQGVNSPLHFGNGTRLTVT.

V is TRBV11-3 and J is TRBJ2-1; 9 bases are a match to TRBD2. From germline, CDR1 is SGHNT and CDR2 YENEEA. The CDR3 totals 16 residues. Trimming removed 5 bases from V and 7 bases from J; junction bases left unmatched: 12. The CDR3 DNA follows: TGTGCCAGCAGCGGCGCGCGAAGCGGGGGGTTAAATGAGCAGTTCTTC. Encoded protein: CASSGARSGGLNEQFF. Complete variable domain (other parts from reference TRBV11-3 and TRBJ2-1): EAGVVQSPRYKIIEKKQPVAFWCNPISGHNTLYWYLQNLGQGPELLIRYENEEAVDDSQLPKDRFSAERLKGVDSTLKIQPAELGDSAVYLCASSGARSGGLNEQFFGPGTRLTVL.

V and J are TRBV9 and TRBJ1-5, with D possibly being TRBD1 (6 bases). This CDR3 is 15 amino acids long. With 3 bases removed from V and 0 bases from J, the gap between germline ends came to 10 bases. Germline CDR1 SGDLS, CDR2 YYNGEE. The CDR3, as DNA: TGTGCCAGCAGCGCCACAGGGTATAGCAATCAGCCCCAGCATTTT. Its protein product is CASSATGYSNQPQHF.

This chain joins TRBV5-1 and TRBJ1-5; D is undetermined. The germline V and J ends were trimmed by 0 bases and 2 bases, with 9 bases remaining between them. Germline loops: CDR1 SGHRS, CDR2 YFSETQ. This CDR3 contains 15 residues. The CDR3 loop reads CASSLDGRRNQPQHF. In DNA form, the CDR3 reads TGCGCCAGCAGCTTGGACGGCAGGCGCAATCAGCCCCAGCATTTT.

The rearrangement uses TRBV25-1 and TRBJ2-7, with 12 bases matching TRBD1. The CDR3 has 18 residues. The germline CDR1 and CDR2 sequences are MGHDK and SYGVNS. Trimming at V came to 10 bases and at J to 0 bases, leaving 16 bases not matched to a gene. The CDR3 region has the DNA TGTGCCACCGCCCCTTCCGGGACAGGGGGCTCGGGCTCCTACGAGCAGTACTTC. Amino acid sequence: CATAPSGTGGSGSYEQYF.

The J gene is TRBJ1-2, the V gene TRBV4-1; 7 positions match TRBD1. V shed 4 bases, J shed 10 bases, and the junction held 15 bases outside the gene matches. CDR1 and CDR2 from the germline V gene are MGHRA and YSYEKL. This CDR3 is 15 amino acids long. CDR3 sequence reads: CASSLTFGTALYYTF. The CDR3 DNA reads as TGCGCCAGCAGCCTCACTTTCGGGACAGCCTTATACTACACCTTC.

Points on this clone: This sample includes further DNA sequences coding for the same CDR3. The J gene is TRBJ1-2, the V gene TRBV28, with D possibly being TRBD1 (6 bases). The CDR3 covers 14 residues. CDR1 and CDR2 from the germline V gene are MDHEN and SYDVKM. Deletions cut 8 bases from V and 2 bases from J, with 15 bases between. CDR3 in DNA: TGTGCCAGCTCTTTAGGCCAGGGGAACTATGGCTACACCTTC. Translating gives CASSLGQGNYGYTF.